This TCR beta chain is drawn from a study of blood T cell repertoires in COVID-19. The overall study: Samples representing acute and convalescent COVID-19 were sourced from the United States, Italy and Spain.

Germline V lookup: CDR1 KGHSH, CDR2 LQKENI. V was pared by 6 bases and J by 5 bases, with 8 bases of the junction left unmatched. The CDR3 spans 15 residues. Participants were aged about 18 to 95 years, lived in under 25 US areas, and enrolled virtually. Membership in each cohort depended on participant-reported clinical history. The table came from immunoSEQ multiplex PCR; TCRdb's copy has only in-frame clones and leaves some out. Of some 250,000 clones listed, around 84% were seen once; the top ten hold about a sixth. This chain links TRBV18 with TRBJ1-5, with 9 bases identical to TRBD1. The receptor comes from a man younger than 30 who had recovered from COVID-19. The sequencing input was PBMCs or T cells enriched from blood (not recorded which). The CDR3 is CASSPGQGMDQPQHF. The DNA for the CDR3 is TGTGCCAGCTCCCCGGGACAGGGAATGGATCAGCCCCAGCATTTT.